These T cell receptor beta chains were read from a single sample in a study of blood T cells in healthy people across ages. MiXCR, applied by TCRdb to the 5' RACE reads, yields one record per CDR3 protein. The data contain 650,000 to 700,000 distinct CDR3 sequences, roughly half of them singletons. The sample taken for sequencing was blood. The receptor source for this set is a woman aged 80 or over in good health. The CDR3 runs from the conserved cysteine through the conserved F or W.

>TRBV5-1|TRBJ2-1
CASSWGLAGGDEQFF
>TRBV15|TRBJ2-7
CATSIERVSYEQYF
>TRBV13|TRBJ2-5
CASSSTPRDSHQETQYF
>TRBV12-3/TRBV12-4|TRBJ2-5
CASSLAGWPQETQYF
>TRBV20-1|TRBJ2-1
CSARGRGTASYNEQFF
>TRBV9|NA
CASSVNPSGETQYF
>TRBV5-1|TRBJ1-1
CASSSSLNTEAFF
>TRBV3-1|TRBJ2-3
CASSPWGPPLTDTQYF
>TRBV6-2/TRBV6-3|TRBJ1-2
CASSSQGPGGYTF
>TRBV4-3|TRBJ1-1
CASSQYQGSPEAFF
>TRBV25-1|TRBJ2-1
CASFDGLAGRNEQFF
>TRBV4-1|TRBJ2-1
CASSQDTAREQFF
>TRBV7-9|TRBJ2-3
CASSSSGSSTDTQYF
>TRBV5-6|TRBJ1-1
CASSLPGFGENTEAFF
>TRBV20-1|TRBJ2-7
CSARDGGLAGGKFSYEQYF
>TRBV10-3|TRBJ1-1
CAIRDRDRGLESEAFF
>TRBV5-6|TRBJ1-6
CASSSALYNSPLHF
>TRBV3-1|TRBJ2-5
CASNSAGVIQETQYF
>TRBV3-1|TRBJ2-7
CASSLSGTRPYEQYF
>TRBV10-3|TRBJ2-3
CGAGGTDTQYF
>TRBV29-1|TRBJ2-3
CSVEQGIDTQYF
>TRBV20-1|TRBJ1-5
CSASPGQGASSNQPQHF
>TRBV4-1|TRBJ1-6
CASSQDPYNSPLHF
>TRBV6-6|TRBJ1-2
CASSGGQGERSYGYTF
>TRBV3-1|TRBJ2-4
CASAGTPKNIQYF
>TRBV28|TRBJ2-7
CASSTRLAGARVSYEQYF
>TRBV5-5|TRBJ1-4
CTSSSGQGSTNEKLFF